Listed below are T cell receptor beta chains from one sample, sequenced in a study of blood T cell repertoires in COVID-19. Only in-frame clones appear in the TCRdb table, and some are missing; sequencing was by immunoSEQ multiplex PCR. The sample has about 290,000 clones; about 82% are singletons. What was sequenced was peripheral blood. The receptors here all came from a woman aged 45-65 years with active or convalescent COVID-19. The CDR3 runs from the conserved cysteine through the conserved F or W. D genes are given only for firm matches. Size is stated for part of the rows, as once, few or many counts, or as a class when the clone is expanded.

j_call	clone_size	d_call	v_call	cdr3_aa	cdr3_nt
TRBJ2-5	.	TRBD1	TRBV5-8	CASNWDRVETQYF	TGTGCCAGCAACTGGGACAGGGTTGAGACCCAGTACTTC
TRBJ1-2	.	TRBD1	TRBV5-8	CASSPPDRAGGDTF	TGTGCCAGCAGCCCCCCCGACAGGGCCGGCGGTGACACCTTC
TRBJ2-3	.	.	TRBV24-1	CATSDPGTDTQYF	TGTGCCACCAGTGACCCCGGGACAGATACGCAGTATTTT
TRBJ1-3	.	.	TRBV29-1	CSVAARHSGNTIYF	TGCAGCGTGGCAGCGCGGCACTCTGGAAACACCATATATTTT
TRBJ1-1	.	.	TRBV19	CASSITRNTEAFF	TGTGCCAGTAGTATAACACGGAACACTGAAGCTTTCTTT
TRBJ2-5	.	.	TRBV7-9	CASSRRPAASGYQETQYF	TGTGCCAGCAGCCGGCGCCCCGCCGCCAGCGGGTACCAAGAGACCCAGTACTTC
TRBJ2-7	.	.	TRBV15	CATSEGLVTYEQYF	TGTGCCACCAGCGAGGGCTTGGTTACCTACGAGCAGTACTTC
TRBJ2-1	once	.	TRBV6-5	CASKAGGWNEQFF	TGTGCCAGCAAGGCCGGGGGATGGAATGAGCAGTTCTTC
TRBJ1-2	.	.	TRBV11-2	CASSYTPRASSRGGYTF	TGTGCCAGCAGCTATACCCCCCGGGCGTCAAGCCGCGGGGGCTACACCTTC
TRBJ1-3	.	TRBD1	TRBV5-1	CASSSQPGQGYEGSGNTIYF	TGCGCCAGCAGCTCACAACCGGGACAGGGATACGAGGGCTCTGGAAACACCATATATTTT
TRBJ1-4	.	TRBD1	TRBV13	CASSLGQGMKKLFF	TGTGCCAGCAGCTTGGGACAGGGTATGAAGAAACTGTTTTTT
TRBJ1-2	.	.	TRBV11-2	CASSSPRGGYGYTF	TGTGCCAGCAGCTCCCCGAGAGGGGGCTATGGCTACACCTTC
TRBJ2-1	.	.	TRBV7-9	CASSLGASERSEQFF	TGTGCCAGCAGCTTAGGTGCTTCGGAGAGGAGTGAGCAGTTCTTC
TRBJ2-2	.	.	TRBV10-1	CASSAGANTGELFF	TGCGCCAGCAGCGCAGGGGCGAACACCGGGGAGCTGTTTTTT
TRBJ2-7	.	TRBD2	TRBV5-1	CASSNPGLAGGPPPYEQYF	TGCGCCAGCAGCAATCCGGGACTAGCGGGAGGGCCCCCCCCCTACGAGCAGTACTTC
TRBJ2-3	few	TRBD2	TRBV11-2	CASSFSGSTDTQYF	TGTGCCAGCAGCTTTAGCGGGAGCACAGATACGCAGTATTTT
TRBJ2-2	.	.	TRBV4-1	CASSLGGTGTGELFF	TGCGCCAGCAGCCTGGGCGGGACGGGCACCGGGGAGCTGTTTTTT
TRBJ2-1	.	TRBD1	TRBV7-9	CASSVKPGQREYSYNEQFF	TGTGCCAGCAGCGTGAAACCGGGACAGAGAGAATACTCCTACAATGAGCAGTTCTTC
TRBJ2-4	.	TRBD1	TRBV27	CASSARTGIAKNIQYF	TGTGCCAGCAGTGCCCGGACAGGGATAGCCAAAAACATTCAGTACTTC
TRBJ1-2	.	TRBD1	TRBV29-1	CSVGDRVRYGYTF	TGCAGCGTTGGGGACAGGGTACGCTATGGCTACACCTTC
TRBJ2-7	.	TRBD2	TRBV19	CASSRLAGGSYEQYF	TGTGCCAGTAGTCGACTAGCGGGAGGCTCCTACGAGCAGTACTTC
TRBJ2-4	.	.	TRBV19	CASSKGPASLAKNIQYF	TGTGCCAGTAGTAAGGGGCCAGCCTCTCTAGCCAAAAACATTCAGTACTTC
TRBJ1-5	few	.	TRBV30	CAWSGGTNQPQHF	TGTGCCTGGAGTGGCGGAACCAATCAGCCCCAGCATTTT
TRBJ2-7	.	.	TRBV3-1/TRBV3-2	CASSQRQEGGEQYF	TGTGCCAGCAGCCAAAGACAGGAGGGGGGGGAGCAGTACTTC
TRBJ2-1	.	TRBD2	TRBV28	CASKGTSGANEQFF	TGTGCCAGCAAGGGGACTAGCGGGGCAAATGAGCAGTTCTTC
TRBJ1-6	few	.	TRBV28	CASVSGMSPLHF	TGTGCCAGCGTTTCGGGGATGTCACCCCTCCACTTT
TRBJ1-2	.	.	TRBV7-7	CASSSALHPRYGYTF	TGTGCCAGCAGCTCAGCACTCCATCCTCGATATGGCTACACCTTC
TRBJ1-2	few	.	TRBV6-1	CASSEGAMFGYTF	TGTGCCAGCAGTGAGGGGGCGATGTTCGGCTACACCTTC
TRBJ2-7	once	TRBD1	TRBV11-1	CASSARPKTGFYEQYF	TGTGCCAGCAGCGCCAGGCCCAAGACAGGGTTCTACGAGCAGTACTTC
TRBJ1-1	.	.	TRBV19	CASSITQGMNTEAFF	TGTGCCAGTAGTATAACGCAGGGTATGAACACTGAAGCTTTCTTT
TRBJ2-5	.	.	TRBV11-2	CASSSGDAQYF	TGTGCCAGCAGCTCCGGAGATGCCCAGTACTTC
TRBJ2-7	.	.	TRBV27	CASSQGSYEQYF	TGTGCCAGCAGTCAGGGGTCCTACGAGCAGTACTTC
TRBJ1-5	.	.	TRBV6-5	CASSRGNQPQHF	TGTGCCAGCAGTCGAGGGAATCAGCCCCAGCATTTT
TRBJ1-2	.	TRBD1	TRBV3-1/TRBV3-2	CASSQFQGARDTF	TGTGCCAGCAGCCAATTCCAGGGGGCTAGGGACACCTTC
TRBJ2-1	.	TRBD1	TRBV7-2	CASSPTGGKNNEQFF	TGTGCCAGCAGTCCGACAGGGGGGAAAAACAATGAGCAGTTCTTC
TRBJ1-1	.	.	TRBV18	CASSKPVTGNTEAFF	TGTGCCAGCTCCAAGCCGGTGACAGGGAACACTGAAGCTTTCTTT
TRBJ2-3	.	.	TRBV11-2	CASSLAPQDTQYF	TGTGCCAGCAGCTTAGCCCCCCAAGATACGCAGTATTTT
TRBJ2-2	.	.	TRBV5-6	CASSLVVSGGSSGELFF	TGTGCCAGCAGCTTGGTGGTGAGCGGCGGTAGTAGCGGGGAGCTGTTTTTT
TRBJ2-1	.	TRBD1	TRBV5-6	CASSGRDRARYNEQFF	TGTGCCAGCAGCGGCCGGGACAGGGCACGATACAATGAGCAGTTCTTC
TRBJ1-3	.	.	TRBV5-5	CASSWMGALDGNTIYF	TGTGCCAGCAGCTGGATGGGGGCTCTTGATGGAAACACCATATATTTT
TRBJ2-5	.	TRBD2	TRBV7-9	CASSLTVGLAKETQYF	TGTGCCAGCAGCCTCACGGTGGGACTAGCAAAAGAGACCCAGTACTTC
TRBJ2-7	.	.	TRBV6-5	CASKGYSYEQYF	TGTGCCAGCAAGGGGTACTCCTACGAGCAGTACTTC
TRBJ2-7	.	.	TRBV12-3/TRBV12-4	CASSPQVRREQYF	TGTGCCAGCAGTCCGCAGGTACGGCGCGAGCAGTACTTC
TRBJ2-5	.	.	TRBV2	CASSEAFRVGLQETQYF	TGTGCCAGCAGTGAAGCGTTCAGGGTGGGGCTACAAGAGACCCAGTACTTC
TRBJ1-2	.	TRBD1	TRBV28	CASRASGQNYGYTF	TGTGCCAGCAGAGCCTCGGGACAGAACTATGGCTACACCTTC
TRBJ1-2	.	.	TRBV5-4	CASSFPGVYGYTF	TGTGCCAGCAGCTTCCCGGGAGTCTATGGCTACACCTTC
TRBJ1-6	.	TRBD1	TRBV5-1	CASSLGQGGNSPLHF	TGCGCCAGCAGCTTGGGACAGGGAGGAAATTCACCCCTCCACTTT
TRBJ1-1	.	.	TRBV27	CASSFGQMNTEAFF	TGTGCCAGCAGTTTTGGACAGATGAACACTGAAGCTTTCTTT
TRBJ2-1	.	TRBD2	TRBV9	CASSTVAGAGNEQFF	TGTGCCAGCAGCACCGTAGCGGGAGCGGGTAATGAGCAGTTCTTC